These 15 T cell receptor beta chains came from one sample sequenced in a study of CD8+ T cells in alopecia areata. TCR sequencing used cDNA made by reverse transcription of extracted RNA. Clones were sequenced by immunoSEQ multiplex PCR, and TCRdb holds only the in-frame ones, with some missing. Among about 150,000 clones, about three fifths were seen once, and the ten largest hold approximately 34%. Sequencing was carried out using CD8+ T cells sorted from blood. The receptors derive from a human donor in good health.

This clone was found a few times. The chain employs TRBV5-1 and TRBJ2-1; D uncertain. V dropped 4 bases and J dropped 10 bases, with 12 bases sitting between them. CDR1 SGHRS and CDR2 YFSETQ come from the germline V gene. This CDR3 is built from 12 residues. The CDR3 loop reads CASSPPNAEQFF. The CDR3 DNA reads TGCGCCAGCAGCCCTCCCAATGCGGAGCAGTTCTTC.

The chain uses TRBV30 and TRBJ1-1, with D hard to call. Trimming shortened V by 4 bases and J by 1 base, and 13 bases separated the two germline ends. The CDR3 covers 14 residues. Looked up from germline, CDR1 is GTSNPN and CDR2 is SVGIG (reference sequence). The CDR3 reads CAWISALGNTEAFF. The CDR3 DNA follows: TGTGCCTGGATCTCTGCACTGGGGAACACTGAAGCTTTCTTT.

The chain recombines TRBV13 with TRBJ1-5; D is perhaps TRBD1 (6 bases). V was clipped by 5 bases and J by 6 bases, with 17 bases between them. Per the germline V gene, CDR1 is PRHDT and CDR2 is FYEKMQ (reference sequence). The CDR3 extends over 15 amino acids. In DNA form, the CDR3 reads TGTGCCAGCAGCCTTCGGGGGGCTAGGAGTCAGCCCCAGCATTTT. Protein product: CASSLRGARSQPQHF.

The V call is TRBV27, the J call TRBJ2-7, with D tentatively TRBD1 or TRBD2 (6 bases each). The CDR3 spans 13 residues. Germline CDR1 and CDR2: MNHEY and SMNVEV (reference sequence). V lost 0 bases and J 5 bases, leaving 8 bases between the germline ends. CDR3 sequence: CASSLSGGNEQYF. Written as DNA, the CDR3 is TGTGCCAGCAGTTTATCGGGGGGCAACGAGCAGTACTTC.

This rearrangement joins TRBV27 to TRBJ2-7, with D possibly matching TRBD2 (6 bases). Germline V gene lookup returns CDR1 MNHEY and CDR2 SMNVEV (reference sequence). V was pared by 7 bases and J by 0 bases, with 16 bases between. This CDR3 spans 15 amino acids. CDR3 bases: TGTGCCAGCAATGGAATAGGAGGGCTCTCCTACGAGCAGTACTTC. It translates to CASNGIGGLSYEQYF.

This clone was counted only a few times. The V and J genes are TRBV14 and TRBJ2-7; maybe TRBD1 (5 bases). Trimming removed 1 base at V and 2 bases at J, with 12 bases between. The CDR3 length is 15 residues. In germline, CDR1 is SGHDN, CDR2 FVKESK. In nucleotides, the CDR3 is TGTGCCAGCAGCCAAGTTTGGGGCGGACCCTACGAGCAGTACTTC. It specifies CASSQVWGGPYEQYF.

A note on this clone: One base away lies a much larger clone, so this may be a sequencing read error. The genes are TRBV2 and TRBJ2-3, with D hard to call. Germline CDR1 SNHLY, CDR2 FYNNEI. CDR3 length: 14 amino acids. Trimming left V 0 bases short and J 0 bases short, with 4 bases between. The CDR3 reads CASSEAGSTDTQYF. The CDR3 DNA sequence: TGTGCCAGCAGTGAAGCGGGTAGCACAGATACGCAGTATTTT.

This clone was recorded a few times. The genes are TRBV29-1 and TRBJ2-7; D unresolved. Germline assignment: CDR1 SQVTM and CDR2 ANQGSEA. Trimming stripped 3 bases from V and 3 bases from J, with 6 bases between. The CDR3 length is 11 residues. The CDR3 is CSVEVSYEQYF. The DNA of the CDR3 is TGCAGCGTTGAGGTTAGCTACGAGCAGTACTTC.

This chain links TRBV4-1 with TRBJ1-5; TRBD1 aligns across 8 bases. V lost 5 bases and J lost 3; bases outside the gene matches: 3. CDR1 and CDR2 from the germline V gene are MGHRA and YSYEKL. This CDR3 is built from 14 residues. This CDR3 is CASSGQGNNQPQHF. The CDR3 DNA reads as TGCGCCAGCAGCGGACAGGGAAACAATCAGCCCCAGCATTTT.

Comments on this clone: Germline is not matched at one junction end, which may reflect a read error. The CDR3 loop reads CASSPGTW. The CDR3 DNA follows: TGTGCCAGCAGCCCGGGGACTTGG. The chain employs TRBV9 and TRBJ2-7; perhaps TRBD2 as D (6 bases). The germline V gene has CDR1 SGDLS and CDR2 YYNGEE. The CDR3 covers 8 residues.

This clone was picked up a small number of times. This chain uses TRBV29-1 with TRBJ1-4, with 10 positions matching TRBD1. Germline V gene lookup returns CDR1 SQVTM and CDR2 ANQGSEA. V was pared by 3 bases and J by 7 bases, with 2 bases of the junction left unmatched. This CDR3 is built from 13 residues. For the CDR3, the DNA is TGCAGCGTTGAGGGACAGGGGATTGAAAAACTGTTTTTT. It specifies CSVEGQGIEKLFF.

This chain uses TRBV6-6 with TRBJ1-2; the D gene is possibly TRBD1 (6 bases). The V and J ends lost 2 bases and 5 bases respectively, with 12 bases between them. This CDR3 is built from 14 residues. From germline, CDR1 is MNHNY and CDR2 SVGAGI (reference sequence). The CDR3 spells CASSYRRQVYGYTF. In DNA form, the CDR3 reads TGTGCCAGCAGTTACAGGCGACAGGTTTATGGCTACACCTTC.

V gene TRBV19 combines with J gene TRBJ2-7; no firm D call. The CDR3 length is 14 residues. Germline CDR1 reads LNHDA; CDR2 reads SQIVND (reference sequence). V dropped 8 bases and J dropped 3 bases, with 17 bases sitting between them. The CDR3 here is CASVSREKSYEQYF. The CDR3 DNA reads as TGTGCCAGTGTTTCCCGAGAAAAAAGCTACGAGCAGTACTTC.

This clone appeared many times. The chain uses TRBV9 and TRBJ2-2, with 7 bases fitting TRBD2. Germline V gives CDR1 SGDLS, CDR2 YYNGEE. CDR3 length: 16 residues. After removal of 0 bases from V and 4 bases from J, the junction contained 6 bases not matched to a gene. As DNA, the CDR3 is TGTGCCAGCAGCGTAGAACCAGCGGGGTTCACCGGGGAGCTGTTTTTT. The encoded protein is CASSVEPAGFTGELFF.

This sequence joins TRBV13 and TRBJ2-7; no reliable D call. Per germline, CDR1 PRHDT and CDR2 FYEKMQ (reference sequence). The CDR3 runs 15 residues. Trimming left V 1 base short and J 0 bases short, with 10 bases between. CDR3 nucleotide sequence: TGTGCCAGCAGCTTAGCGCCAGCTAGCTCCTACGAGCAGTACTTC. This codes for CASSLAPASSYEQYF. The full variable domain, completed using reference TRBV13 and TRBJ2-7, is AAGVIQSPRHLIKEKRETATLKCYPIPRHDTVYWYQQGPGQDPQFLISFYEKMQSDKGSIPDRFSAQQFSDYHSELNMSSLELGDSALYFCASSLAPASSYEQYFGPGTRLTVT.